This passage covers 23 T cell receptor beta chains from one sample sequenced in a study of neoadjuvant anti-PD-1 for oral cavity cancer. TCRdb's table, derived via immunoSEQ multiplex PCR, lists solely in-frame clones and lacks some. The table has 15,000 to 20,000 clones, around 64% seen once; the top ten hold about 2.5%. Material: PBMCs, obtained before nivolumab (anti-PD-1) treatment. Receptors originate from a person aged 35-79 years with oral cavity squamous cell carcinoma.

CDR3 protein: CASRRDSSYEQYF. As DNA, the CDR3 is TGTGCCAGCAGACGGGACAGTTCCTACGAGCAGTACTTC. This chain joins TRBV25-1 and TRBJ2-7, with 7 bases that match TRBD1. The germline gives CDR1 MGHDK, CDR2 SYGVNS. The J segment lost 1 base and the V segment lost 6 bases, leaving 3 bases of the junction unmatched. The CDR3 has 13 amino acids.

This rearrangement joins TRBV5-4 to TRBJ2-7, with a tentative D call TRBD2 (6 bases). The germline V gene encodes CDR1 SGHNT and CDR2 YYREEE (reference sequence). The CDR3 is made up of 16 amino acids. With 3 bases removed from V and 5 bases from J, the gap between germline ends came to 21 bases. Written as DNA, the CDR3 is TGTGCCAGCAGCTGGGGCCTGAGGGTAGCGGTCCACGAGCAGTACTTC. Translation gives CASSWGLRVAVHEQYF.

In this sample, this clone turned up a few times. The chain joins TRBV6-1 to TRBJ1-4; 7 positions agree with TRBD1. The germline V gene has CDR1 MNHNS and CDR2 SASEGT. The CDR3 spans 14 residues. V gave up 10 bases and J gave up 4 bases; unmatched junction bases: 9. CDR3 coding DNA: TGTGCCACCAATCCCGGGACAGTTAATGAAAAACTGTTTTTT. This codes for CATNPGTVNEKLFF.

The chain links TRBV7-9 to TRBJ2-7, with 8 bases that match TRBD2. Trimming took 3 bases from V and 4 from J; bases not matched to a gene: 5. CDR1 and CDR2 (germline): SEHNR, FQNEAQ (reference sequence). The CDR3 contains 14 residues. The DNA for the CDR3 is TGTGCCAGCAGCTTTGGGACTAGGGTTTACGAGCAGTACTTC. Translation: CASSFGTRVYEQYF.

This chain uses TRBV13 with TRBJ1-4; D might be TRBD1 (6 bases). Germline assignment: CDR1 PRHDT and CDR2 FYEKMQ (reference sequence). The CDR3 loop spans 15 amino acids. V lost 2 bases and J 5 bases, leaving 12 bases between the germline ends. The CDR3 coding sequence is TGTGCCAGCAGCTTACGGAGGACAGCAAATGAAAAACTGTTTTTT. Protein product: CASSLRRTANEKLFF.

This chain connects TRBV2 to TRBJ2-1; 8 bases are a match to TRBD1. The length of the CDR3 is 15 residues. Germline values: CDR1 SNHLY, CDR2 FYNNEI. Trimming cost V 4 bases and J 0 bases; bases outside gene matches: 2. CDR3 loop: CASSVDRGSYNEQFF. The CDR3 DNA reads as TGTGCCAGCAGTGTTGACAGGGGCTCCTACAATGAGCAGTTCTTC.

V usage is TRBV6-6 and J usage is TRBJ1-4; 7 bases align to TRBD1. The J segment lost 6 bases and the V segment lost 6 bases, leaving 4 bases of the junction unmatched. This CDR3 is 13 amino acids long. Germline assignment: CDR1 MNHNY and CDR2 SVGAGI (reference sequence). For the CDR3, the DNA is TGTGCCAGCAGACAAGACAGGGATGAAAAACTGTTTTTT. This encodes CASRQDRDEKLFF.

The CDR3 loop is CASSEWGAWNTEAFF. The CDR3 DNA reads as TGTGCCAGCAGTGAATGGGGGGCCTGGAACACTGAAGCTTTCTTT. The chain carries TRBV6-1 and TRBJ1-1, with a weak D call TRBD1 (6 bases). This CDR3 is built from 15 residues. CDR1 MNHNS and CDR2 SASEGT come from the germline V gene. V gave up 2 bases and J gave up 1 base, with 11 bases separating them.

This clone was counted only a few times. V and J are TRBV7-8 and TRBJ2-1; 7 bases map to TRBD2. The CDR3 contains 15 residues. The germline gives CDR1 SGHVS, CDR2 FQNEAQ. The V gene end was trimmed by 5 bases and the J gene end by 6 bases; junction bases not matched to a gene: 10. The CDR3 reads CASSLGGGPSNEQFF. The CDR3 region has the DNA TGTGCCAGCAGCCTGGGGGGAGGGCCGTCCAATGAGCAGTTCTTC.

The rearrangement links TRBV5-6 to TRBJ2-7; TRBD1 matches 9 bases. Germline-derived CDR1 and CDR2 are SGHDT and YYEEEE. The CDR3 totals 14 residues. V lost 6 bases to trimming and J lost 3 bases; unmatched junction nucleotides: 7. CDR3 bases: TGTGCCAGCACCGTATCGGGACAGGGCTACGAGCAGTACTTC. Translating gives CASTVSGQGYEQYF.

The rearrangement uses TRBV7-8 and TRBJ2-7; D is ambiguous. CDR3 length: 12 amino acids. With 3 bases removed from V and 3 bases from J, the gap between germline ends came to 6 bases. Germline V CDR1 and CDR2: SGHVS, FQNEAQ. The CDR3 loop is CASSLAIYEQYF. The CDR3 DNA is TGTGCCAGCAGCTTGGCAATCTACGAGCAGTACTTC.

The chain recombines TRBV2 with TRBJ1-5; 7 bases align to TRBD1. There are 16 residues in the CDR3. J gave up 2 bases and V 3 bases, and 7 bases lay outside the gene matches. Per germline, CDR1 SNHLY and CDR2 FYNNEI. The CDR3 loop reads CASSDSLRGGNQPQHF. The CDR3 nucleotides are TGTGCCAGCAGTGATTCCCTCAGGGGGGGCAATCAGCCCCAGCATTTT.

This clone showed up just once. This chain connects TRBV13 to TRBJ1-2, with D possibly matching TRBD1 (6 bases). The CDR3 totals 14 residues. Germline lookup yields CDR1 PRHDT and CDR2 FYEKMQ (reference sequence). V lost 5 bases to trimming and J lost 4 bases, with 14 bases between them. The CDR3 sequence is CASSLRMDSYGYTF. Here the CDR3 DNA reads TGTGCCAGCAGCCTCCGTATGGACAGCTATGGCTACACCTTC.

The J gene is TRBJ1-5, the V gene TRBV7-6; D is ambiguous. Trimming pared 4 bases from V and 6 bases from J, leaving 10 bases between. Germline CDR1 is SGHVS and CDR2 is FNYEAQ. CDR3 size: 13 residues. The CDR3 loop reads CASSSTDGQPQHF. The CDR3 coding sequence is TGTGCCAGCAGCTCAACGGATGGTCAGCCCCAGCATTTT.

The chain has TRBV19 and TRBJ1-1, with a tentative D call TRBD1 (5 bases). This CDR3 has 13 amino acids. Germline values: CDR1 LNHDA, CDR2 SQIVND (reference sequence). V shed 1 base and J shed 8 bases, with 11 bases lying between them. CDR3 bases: TGTGCCAGTAGTATAGCCAGACAGACCGAAGCTTTCTTT. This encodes CASSIARQTEAFF.

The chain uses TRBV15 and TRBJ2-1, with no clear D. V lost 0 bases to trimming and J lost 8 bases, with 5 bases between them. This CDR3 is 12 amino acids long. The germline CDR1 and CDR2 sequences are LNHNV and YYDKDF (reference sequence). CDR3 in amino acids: CATSRDIYEQFF. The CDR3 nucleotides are TGTGCCACCAGCAGAGATATCTATGAGCAGTTCTTC. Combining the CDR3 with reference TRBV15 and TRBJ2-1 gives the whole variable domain DAMVIQNPRYQVTQFGKPVTLSCSQTLNHNVMYWYQQKSSQAPKLLFHYYDKDFNNEADTPDNFQSRRPNTSFCFLDIRSPGLGDTAMYLCATSRDIYEQFFGPGTRLTVL.

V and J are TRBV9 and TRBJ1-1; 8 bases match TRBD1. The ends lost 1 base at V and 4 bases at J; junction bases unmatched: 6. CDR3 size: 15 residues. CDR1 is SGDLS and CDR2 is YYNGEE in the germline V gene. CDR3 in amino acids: CASSVMQGAGTEAFF. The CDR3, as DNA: TGTGCCAGCAGCGTAATGCAGGGGGCCGGCACTGAAGCTTTCTTT.

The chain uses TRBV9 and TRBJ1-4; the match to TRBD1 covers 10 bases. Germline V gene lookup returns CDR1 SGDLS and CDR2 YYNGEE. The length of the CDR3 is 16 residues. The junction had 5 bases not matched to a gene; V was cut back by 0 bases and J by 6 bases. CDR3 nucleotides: TGTGCCAGCAGCGTAGCACCGACAGGGGGCGATGAAAAACTGTTTTTT. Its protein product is CASSVAPTGGDEKLFF.

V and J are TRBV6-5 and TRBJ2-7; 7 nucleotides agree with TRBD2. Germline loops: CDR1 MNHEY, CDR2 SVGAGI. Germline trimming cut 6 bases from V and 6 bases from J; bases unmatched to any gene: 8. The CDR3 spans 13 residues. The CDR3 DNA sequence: TGTGCCAGCAGATCTAGCGGAAGAAGCGAGCAGTACTTC. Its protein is CASRSSGRSEQYF.

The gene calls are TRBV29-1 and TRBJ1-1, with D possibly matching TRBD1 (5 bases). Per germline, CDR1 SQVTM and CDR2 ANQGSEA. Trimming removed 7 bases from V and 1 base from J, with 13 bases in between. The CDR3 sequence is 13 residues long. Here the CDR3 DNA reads TGCAGCGCTACCCGGAGGGGGAACACTGAAGCTTTCTTT. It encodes CSATRRGNTEAFF. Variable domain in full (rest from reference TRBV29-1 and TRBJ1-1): SAVISQKPSRDICQRGTSLTIQCQVDSQVTMMFWYRQQPGQSLTLIATANQGSEATYESGFVIDKFPISRPNLTFSTLTVSNMSPEDSSIYLCSATRRGNTEAFFGQGTRLTVV.

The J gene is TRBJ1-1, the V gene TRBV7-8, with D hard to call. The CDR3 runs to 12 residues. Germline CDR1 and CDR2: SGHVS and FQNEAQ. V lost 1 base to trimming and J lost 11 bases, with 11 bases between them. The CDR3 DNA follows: TGTGCCAGCAGCTTAGACCCAATTGTGGCTTTCTTT. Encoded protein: CASSLDPIVAFF.

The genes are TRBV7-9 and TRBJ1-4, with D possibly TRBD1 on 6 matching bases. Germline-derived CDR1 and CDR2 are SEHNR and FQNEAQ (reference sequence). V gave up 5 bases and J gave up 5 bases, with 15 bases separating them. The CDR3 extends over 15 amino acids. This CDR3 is CASSARGQGNEKLFF. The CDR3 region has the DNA TGTGCCAGCAGCGCCAGGGGACAAGGAAATGAAAAACTGTTTTTT.

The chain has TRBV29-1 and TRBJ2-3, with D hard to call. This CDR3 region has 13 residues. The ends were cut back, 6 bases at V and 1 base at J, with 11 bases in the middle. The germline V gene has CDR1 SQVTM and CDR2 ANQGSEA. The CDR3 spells CSVGRVGTDTQYF. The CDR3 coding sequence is TGCAGCGTGGGAAGGGTGGGCACAGATACGCAGTATTTT.